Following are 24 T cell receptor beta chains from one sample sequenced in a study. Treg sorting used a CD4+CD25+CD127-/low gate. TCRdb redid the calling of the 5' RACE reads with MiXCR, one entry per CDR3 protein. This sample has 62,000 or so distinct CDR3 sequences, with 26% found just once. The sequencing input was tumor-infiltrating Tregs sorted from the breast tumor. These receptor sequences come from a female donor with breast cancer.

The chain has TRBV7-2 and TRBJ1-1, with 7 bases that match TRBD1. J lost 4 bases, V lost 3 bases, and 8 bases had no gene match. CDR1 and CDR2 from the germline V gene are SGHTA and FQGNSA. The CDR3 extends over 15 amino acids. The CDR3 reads CASSLDEGGSTEAFF. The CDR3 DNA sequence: TGTGCCAGCAGCTTGGACGAAGGGGGCAGCACTGAAGCTTTCTTT.

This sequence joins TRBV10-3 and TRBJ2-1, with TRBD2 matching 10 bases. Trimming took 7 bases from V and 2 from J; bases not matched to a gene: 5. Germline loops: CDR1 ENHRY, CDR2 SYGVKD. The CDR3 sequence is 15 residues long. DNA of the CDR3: TGTGCCATCAAGGGGAGCGGGGGGGCCTACAATGAGCAGTTCTTC. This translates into CAIKGSGGAYNEQFF.

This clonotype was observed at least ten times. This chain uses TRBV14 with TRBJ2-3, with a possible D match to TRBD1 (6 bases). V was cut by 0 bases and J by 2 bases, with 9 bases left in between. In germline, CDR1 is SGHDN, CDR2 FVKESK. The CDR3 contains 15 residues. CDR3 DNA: TGTGCCAGCAGCCAAGACAGGGGCCTCACAGATACGCAGTATTTT. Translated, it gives CASSQDRGLTDTQYF.

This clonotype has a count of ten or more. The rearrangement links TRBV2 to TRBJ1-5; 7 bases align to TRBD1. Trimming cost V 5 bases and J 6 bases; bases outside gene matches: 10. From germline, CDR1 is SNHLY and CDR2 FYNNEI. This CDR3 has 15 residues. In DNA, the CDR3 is TGTGCCAGCAGTTACAGGGGCGGGATTGCTCAGCCCCAGCATTTT. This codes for CASSYRGGIAQPQHF.

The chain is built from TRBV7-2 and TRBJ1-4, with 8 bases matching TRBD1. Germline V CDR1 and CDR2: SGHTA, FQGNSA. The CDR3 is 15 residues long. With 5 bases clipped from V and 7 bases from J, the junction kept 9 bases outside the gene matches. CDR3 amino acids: CASSRGSGGPEKLFF. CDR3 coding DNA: TGTGCCAGCAGCCGAGGGTCAGGGGGCCCTGAAAAACTGTTTTTT.

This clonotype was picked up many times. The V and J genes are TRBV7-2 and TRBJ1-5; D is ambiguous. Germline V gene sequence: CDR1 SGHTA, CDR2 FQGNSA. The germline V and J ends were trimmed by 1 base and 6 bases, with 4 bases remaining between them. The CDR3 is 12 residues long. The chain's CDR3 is CASSLGTQPQHF. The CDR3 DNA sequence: TGTGCCAGCAGCTTAGGTACTCAGCCCCAGCATTTT.

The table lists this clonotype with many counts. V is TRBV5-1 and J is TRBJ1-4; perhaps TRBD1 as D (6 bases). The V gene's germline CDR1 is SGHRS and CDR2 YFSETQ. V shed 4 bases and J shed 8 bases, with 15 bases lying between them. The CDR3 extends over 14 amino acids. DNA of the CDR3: TGCGCCAGCAGCCAAAGCGGGGGGCTCGAAAAACTGTTTTTT. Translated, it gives CASSQSGGLEKLFF.

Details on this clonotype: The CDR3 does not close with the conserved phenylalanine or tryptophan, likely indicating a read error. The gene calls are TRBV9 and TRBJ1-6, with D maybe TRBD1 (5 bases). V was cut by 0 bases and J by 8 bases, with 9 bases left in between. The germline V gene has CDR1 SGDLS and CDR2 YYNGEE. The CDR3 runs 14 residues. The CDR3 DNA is TGTGCCAGCAGCGTAGGGGGGTTCGATTCACCCCTCCACATT. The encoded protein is CASSVGGFDSPLHI.

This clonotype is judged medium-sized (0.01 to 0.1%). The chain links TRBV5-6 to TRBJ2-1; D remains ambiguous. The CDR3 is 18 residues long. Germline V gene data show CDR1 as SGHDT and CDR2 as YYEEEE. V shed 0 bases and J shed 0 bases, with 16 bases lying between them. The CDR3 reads CASSLGPLRVSSYNEQFF. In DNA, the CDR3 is TGTGCCAGCAGCTTGGGGCCCCTCCGGGTTAGCTCCTACAATGAGCAGTTCTTC.

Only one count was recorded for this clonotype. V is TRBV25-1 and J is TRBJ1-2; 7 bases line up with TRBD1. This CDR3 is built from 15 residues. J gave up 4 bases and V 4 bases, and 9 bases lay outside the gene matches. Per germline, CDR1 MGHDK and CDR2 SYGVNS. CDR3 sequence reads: CASSGRNRGSYGYTF. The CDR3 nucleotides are TGTGCCAGCAGTGGGCGTAACAGGGGCAGCTATGGCTACACCTTC.

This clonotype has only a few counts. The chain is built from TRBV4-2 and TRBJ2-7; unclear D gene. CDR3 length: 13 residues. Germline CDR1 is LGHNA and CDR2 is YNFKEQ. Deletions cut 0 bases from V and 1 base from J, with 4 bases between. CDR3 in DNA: TGTGCCAGCAGCCAAGATAAATCCTACGAGCAGTACTTC. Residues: CASSQDKSYEQYF.

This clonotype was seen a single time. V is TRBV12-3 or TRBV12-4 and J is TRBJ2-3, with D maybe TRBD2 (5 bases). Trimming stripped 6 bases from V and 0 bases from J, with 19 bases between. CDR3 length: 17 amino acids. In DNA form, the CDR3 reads TGTGCCAGCAGCGTCGCGGCCCTAGGGAGAAGCACAGATACGCAGTATTTT. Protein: CASSVAALGRSTDTQYF.

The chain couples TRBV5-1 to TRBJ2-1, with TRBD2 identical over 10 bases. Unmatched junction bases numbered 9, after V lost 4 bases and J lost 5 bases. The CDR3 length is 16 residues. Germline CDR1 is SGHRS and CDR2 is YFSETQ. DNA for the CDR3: TGCGCCAGCAGCGTGGTAGCGGGGGGTGGAAACAATGAGCAGTTCTTC. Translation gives CASSVVAGGGNNEQFF.

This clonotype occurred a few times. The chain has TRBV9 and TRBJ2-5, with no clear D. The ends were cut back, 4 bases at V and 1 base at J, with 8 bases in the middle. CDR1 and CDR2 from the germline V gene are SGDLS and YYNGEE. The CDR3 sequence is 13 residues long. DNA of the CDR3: TGTGCCAGCAGCTTCTCTAGCCAAGAGACCCAGTACTTC. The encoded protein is CASSFSSQETQYF. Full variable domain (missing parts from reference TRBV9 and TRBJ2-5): DSGVTQTPKHLITATGQRVTLRCSPRSGDLSVYWYQQSLDQGLQFLIQYYNGEERAKGNILERFSAQQFPDLHSELNLSSLELGDSALYFCASSFSSQETQYFGPGTRLLVL.

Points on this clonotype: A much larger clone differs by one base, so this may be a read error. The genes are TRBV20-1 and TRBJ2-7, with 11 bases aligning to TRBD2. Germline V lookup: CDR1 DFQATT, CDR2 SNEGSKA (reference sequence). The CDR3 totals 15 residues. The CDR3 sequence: CSARATSGSQYEQHF. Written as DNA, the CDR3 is TGCAGTGCTAGGGCTACTAGCGGGAGCCAATACGAGCAGCACTTC.

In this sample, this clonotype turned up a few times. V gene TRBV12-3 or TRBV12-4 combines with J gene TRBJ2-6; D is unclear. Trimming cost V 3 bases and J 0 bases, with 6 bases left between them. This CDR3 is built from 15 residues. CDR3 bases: TGTGCCAGCAGTTTGTACCGCTCTGGGGCCAACGTCCTGACTTTC. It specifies CASSLYRSGANVLTF.

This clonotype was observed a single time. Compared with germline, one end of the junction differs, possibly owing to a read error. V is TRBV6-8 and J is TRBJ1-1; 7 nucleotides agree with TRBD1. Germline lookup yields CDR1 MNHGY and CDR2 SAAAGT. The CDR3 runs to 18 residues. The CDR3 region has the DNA TGTGCCAGCAGCTGGCAGGGGCAGGGGGTGAGGGAGAACACGGAAGCTTTCTTT. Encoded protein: CASSWQGQGVRENTEAFF.

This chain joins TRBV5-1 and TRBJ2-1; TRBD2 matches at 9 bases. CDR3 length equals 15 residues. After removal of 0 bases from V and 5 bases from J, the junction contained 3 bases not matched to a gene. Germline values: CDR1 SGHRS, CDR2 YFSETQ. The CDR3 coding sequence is TGCGCCAGCAGCTTGGGCGGGAGGGCTAACAATGAGCAGTTCTTC. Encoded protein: CASSLGGRANNEQFF.

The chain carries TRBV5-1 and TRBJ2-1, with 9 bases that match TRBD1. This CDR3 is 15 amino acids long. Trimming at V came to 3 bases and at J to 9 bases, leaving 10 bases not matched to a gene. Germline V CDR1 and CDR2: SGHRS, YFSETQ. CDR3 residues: CASSSQGQGEGEQFF. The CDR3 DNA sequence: TGCGCCAGCAGCTCCCAGGGACAGGGCGAAGGTGAGCAGTTCTTC.

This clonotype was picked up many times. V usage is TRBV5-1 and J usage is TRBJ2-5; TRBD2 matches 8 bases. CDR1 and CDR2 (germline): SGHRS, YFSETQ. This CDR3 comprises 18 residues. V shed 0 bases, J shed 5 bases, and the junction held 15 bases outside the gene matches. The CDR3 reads CASSLASASGSSKETQYF. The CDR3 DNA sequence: TGCGCCAGCAGCTTGGCCTCGGCGAGCGGGAGTAGTAAGGAGACCCAGTACTTC.

The CDR3 spells CSVLDSYNEQFF. CDR3 bases: TGCAGCGTCCTAGACAGTTACAATGAGCAGTTCTTC. The chain employs TRBV29-1 and TRBJ2-1; tentative D call: TRBD1 (5 bases). With 6 bases removed from V and 4 bases from J, the gap between germline ends came to 10 bases. This CDR3 contains 12 residues. Germline-derived CDR1 and CDR2 are SQVTM and ANQGSEA.

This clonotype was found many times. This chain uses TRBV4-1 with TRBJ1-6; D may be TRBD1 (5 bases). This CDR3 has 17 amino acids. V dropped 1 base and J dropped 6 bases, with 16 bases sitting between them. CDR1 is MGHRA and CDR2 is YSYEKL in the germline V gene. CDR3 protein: CASSQVGFRDPNSPLHF. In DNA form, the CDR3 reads TGCGCCAGCAGCCAAGTCGGTTTTCGGGACCCTAATTCACCCCTCCACTTT.

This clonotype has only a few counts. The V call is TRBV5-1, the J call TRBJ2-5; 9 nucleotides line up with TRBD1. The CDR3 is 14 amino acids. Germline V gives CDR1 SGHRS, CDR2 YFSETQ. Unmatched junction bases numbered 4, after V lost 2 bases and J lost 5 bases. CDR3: CASSLIDRGETQYF. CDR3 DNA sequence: TGCGCCAGCAGCTTAATAGACAGGGGGGAGACCCAGTACTTC.

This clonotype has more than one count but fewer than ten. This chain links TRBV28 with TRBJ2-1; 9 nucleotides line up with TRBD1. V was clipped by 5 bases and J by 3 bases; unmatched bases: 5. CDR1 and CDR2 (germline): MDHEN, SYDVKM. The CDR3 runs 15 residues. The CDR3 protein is CASSHRDRVYNEQFF. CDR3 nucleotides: TGTGCCAGCAGTCACCGGGACAGGGTCTACAATGAGCAGTTCTTC.